This TCR beta chain was captured in a study of blood T cell repertoires in COVID-19. Generated by immunoSEQ multiplex PCR, the TCRdb table keeps only in-frame clones and is missing some. Of 310,000 or so clones listed, approximately 83% are singletons. Germline values: CDR1 DFQATT, CDR2 SNEGSKA (reference sequence). The CDR3 runs to 11 residues. The J segment lost 9 bases and the V segment lost 7 bases, leaving 3 bases of the junction unmatched. Source material: peripheral blood. J is TRBJ1-4 and V is TRBV20-1; TRBD1 aligns across 9 bases. This receptor was taken from a woman aged 25 to 39 who had recovered from COVID-19. As DNA, the CDR3 is TGCAGTGGACAGGGGGAAAAAAAACTGTTTTTT. Protein product: CSGQGEKKLFF.